The text below deals with one T cell receptor beta chain. The target antigen is unknown. PCR was performed using 60 Vbeta and 13 Jbeta primers. Study processing details: A later analysis counted around 80 million unique TCR beta chains, some 12 million shared. TCRdb's copy holds only in-frame clones and misses some; the assay was immunoSEQ multiplex PCR. D and trimming come from the DNA, and the V and J calls and clone size come from that table. The sample has around 70,000 clones. This sample stems from a study of cytomegalovirus exposure and HLA in healthy donors. General study points: In a later analysis, CMV-associated beta chains were mostly HLA-associated, it appeared. Later analysis revealed greater clonal expansion in HLA-associated TCR beta chains than in equally common others. Prediction of most subjects' HLA-A and HLA-B alleles by TCR beta sequences was reportedly accurate.

Trimming stripped 7 bases from V and 4 bases from J, with 13 bases between. The CDR3 is 12 amino acids. The germline V gene encodes CDR1 SQVTM and CDR2 ANQGSEA. The chain uses TRBV29-1 and TRBJ1-1; TRBD1 is a possible D gene (5 bases). This receptor was obtained from a female donor in good health and CMV-seropositive. Sequencing was done on a sample of PBMCs. The CDR3 DNA reads TGCAGCGCGTGTGGGGCCGGCACTGAAGCTTTCTTT. Protein product: CSACGAGTEAFF.